This T cell receptor beta chain is from a study of vaccination and CD4 T cells after COVID-19. Stated treatment: approximately nine-day PBMC culture with coronavirus spike peptide pools or control peptides (ViraFEST assay). Peptide pools at approximately 9.1 ug/ml and IL-2 at roughly 9.8 IU/ml were added to cultures of 1.5 million to 2 million PBMCs per well. Half-medium replacement with fresh IL-2 medium took place on days 3 and 7. This clonotype occurred a few times. Its antigen is still unknown. Sequencing of cultured CD4+ T cell DNA used the Oncomine TCR Beta short-read assay. After culture, CD4+ T cells served as the source for genomic DNA extraction. MiXCR, applied by TCRdb to the PCR reads, yields one record per CDR3 protein. The data show about 15,000 distinct CDR3 sequences, with approximately 27% seen just once and about 25% held by the top ten. CDR1 and CDR2 from the germline V gene are WNHNN and SYGVQD (reference sequence). The V segment lost 6 bases and the J segment 3 bases; nucleotides outside the gene matches: 1. The CDR3 runs 14 residues.

The sequenced sample consisted of cultured CD4+ T cells from blood. The chain joins TRBV10-1 to TRBJ2-2; TRBD1 aligns across 10 bases. The origin of this receptor is a human donor with COVID-19. The CDR3 DNA reads TGCGCCAGCAGAGGGACAGGGGACACCGGGGAGCTGTTTTTT. Translating it yields CASRGTGDTGELFF.